The rows below give T cell receptor beta chains drawn from one sample of a study of OX40 agonist ivuxolimab in advanced cancers. The repertoire was sequenced with immunoSEQ multiplex PCR; TCRdb's copy has only in-frame clones and lacks some. The table records more than 60,000 clones, about 80% of them present only once. Sequencing used CD4+ or CD8+ T cells sorted from blood, obtained in a trial of the OX40 agonist ivuxolimab. These receptors were collected from an adult with an advanced solid tumor such as melanoma, head and neck, liver or kidney cancer. Both conserved end residues are trimmed from each CDR3. The order of the fields is V gene, CDR3 protein.

>TRBV6-6
ASGGRTDTQY
>TRBV14
ASSQERQGKQY
>TRBV6-1
ASSALSAGAGYGYT
>TRBV28
ASSQMFIRVGAEAF
>TRBV19
ASSIGGSSSNQPQH
>TRBV19
ASSISSTGGNQPQH
>TRBV19
ASSIVNRGSTEAF
>TRBV7-2
ASSQDGNYGYT
>TRBV6-4
ASSVSGGPYNEQF
>TRBV10-3
AISVGTMGGGGHTEAF
>TRBV6-6
ASNLNRPNLGNTIY
>TRBV28
ASSSRTPVNYGYT
>TRBV5-4
ASSLGDRGWGYT
>TRBV7-3
ASSLNAGNEQF
>TRBV6-1
ASSDIKNYGYT
>TRBV5-1
ASSWGPTGNNSPLH
>TRBV4-2
ASSPLDQPSEKLF
>TRBV28
ASSFSRGPQETQY
>TRBV7-8
ASSLERGRDTQY
>TRBV21-1
ASSLTAGAKNIQY
>TRBV4-1
ASSLEEVNQPQH
>TRBV6-1
ASAPGSSYEQY
>TRBV6-1
ASSEVLGVRETQY
>TRBV2
ASSAGGLGTTGEQF
>TRBV15
ATSREKGSYEQY
>TRBV7-3
ASSLRGVYTDTQY
>TRBV2
ASSLQGTAWSPLH
>TRBV11-3
ASSLDLTVSYNEQF
>TRBV6-1
ASSELWGDGELF
>TRBV4-2
ASSQDIQGETQY
>TRBV6-5
ASSPPGQGVRY
>TRBV6-1
ASSEALQNTQY
>TRBV7-9
ASSLLGQGNSPLH
>TRBV28
ASSQTGGNYGYT
>TRBV2
ASTPRTGASGELF
>TRBV19
ASRKGVENTEAF
>TRBV9
ASSARPLTAPRAAPDTQY
>TRBV4-2
ASSRDLPISGQNEYGYT
>TRBV19
ASSTGTREH
>TRBV28
ASRKVGGTNYGYT
>TRBV18
ASSPLGTYQPQH
>TRBV6-5
ASSSGSTDTQY
>TRBV5-1
ASSLAIFQGNYEQY
>TRBV15
ATSSKDTPQH
>TRBV10-3
ATRQGAVNTEAF
>TRBV10-3
AISVGLNTGELF
>TRBV5-1
ASSAEYEQY
>TRBV6-1
ASSETGNYGYT
>TRBV9
ASSANFIAGGPVYNEQF
>TRBV10-2
ASSISQGPNTEAF
>TRBV4-2
ASSQDPLAGGNTIY
>TRBV28
ASGGSPRAYGYT
>TRBV6-5
AVQGAPGAAF
>TRBV19
ASRRTGRGSYEQY
>TRBV2
ASRRDQNAEAF
>TRBV18
ASSPTGGGEQY
>TRBV6-5
ASSTSGASYNEQF
>TRBV18
ASSLGSYEQY
>TRBV5-4
ASSPSTGGSGTEAF
>TRBV10-3
AISPGQKGGYT